A single sample gave rise to the 10 T cell receptor beta chains below, sequenced in a study of cytomegalovirus exposure and HLA in healthy donors (dated by TCRdb to about 2017). Receptor amplification or capture employed the immunoSEQ multiplex PCR assay. For the multiplex PCR, a mixture combining 60 forward primers for TCR Vbeta segments and 13 reverse primers for TCR Jbeta segments was used. This is the immuneACCESS table as TCRdb keeps it, with only in-frame sequences that have V and J called. A part of the clones is gone; compared with another copy, unresolved V genes explain less than half, and the rest is unexplained. The sample yields nearly 100,000 clones; roughly three quarters were counted once. The top ten clonotypes cover around 20% of the sample. The sequenced sample consisted of PBMCs. Source of these receptors: a woman aged 60-75 years in good health and CMV-seropositive.

This clone was detected a few times. The V call is TRBV5-1, the J call TRBJ2-7; TRBD1 agrees at 9 bases. After removal of 4 bases from V and 5 bases from J, the junction contained 10 bases not matched to a gene. Germline lookup yields CDR1 SGHRS and CDR2 YFSETQ. The CDR3 is 15 residues long. This CDR3 is CASSPQGQGRNEQYF. As DNA, the CDR3 is TGCGCCAGCAGCCCCCAGGGACAGGGTAGGAACGAGCAGTACTTC.

The CDR3 loop is CACRDRGRGEQYF. The CDR3, as DNA: TGTGCCTGCCGGGACAGGGGGCGAGGAGAGCAGTACTTC. The chain has TRBV30 and TRBJ2-7, with TRBD1 matching over 12 bases. Looked up from germline, CDR1 is GTSNPN and CDR2 is SVGIG (reference sequence). The CDR3 sequence is 13 residues long. The V and J ends lost 6 bases and 7 bases, in that order; junction bases with no gene match: 7. The full variable domain, with the rest looked up from reference TRBV30 and TRBJ2-7, is SQTIHQWPATLVQPVGSPLSLECTVEGTSNPNLYWYRQAAGRGLQLLFYSVGIGQISSEVPQNLSASRPQDRQFILSSKKLLLSDSGFYLCACRDRGRGEQYFGPGTRLTVT.

The genes are TRBV5-4 and TRBJ1-5, with D possibly matching TRBD1 (5 bases). The V and J ends lost 2 bases and 4 bases respectively, with 13 bases between them. Germline CDR1 and CDR2: SGHNT and YYREEE (reference sequence). This CDR3 comprises 15 residues. DNA for the CDR3: TGTGCCAGCAGCTTCGACAGCAGCCCAAATCAGCCCCAGCATTTT. This gives the protein CASSFDSSPNQPQHF.

The rearrangement uses TRBV5-1 and TRBJ2-1; the D gene is possibly TRBD1 (6 bases). Trimming shortened V by 0 bases and J by 4 bases, and 14 bases separated the two germline ends. This CDR3 has 16 amino acids. Looked up from germline, CDR1 is SGHRS and CDR2 is YFSETQ. CDR3 protein: CASSLGSNRVYNEQFF. CDR3 bases: TGCGCCAGCAGCTTGGGGTCCAACAGGGTGTACAATGAGCAGTTCTTC. The variable domain in full, with the rest retrieved from reference TRBV5-1 and TRBJ2-1, is KAGVTQTPRYLIKTRGQQVTLSCSPISGHRSVSWYQQTPGQGLQFLFEYFSETQRNKGNFPGRFSGRQFSNSRSEMNVSTLELGDSALYLCASSLGSNRVYNEQFFGPGTRLTVL.

The V gene is TRBV13, the J gene TRBJ2-7; 7 nucleotides line up with TRBD1. This CDR3 has 14 residues. Unmatched junction bases numbered 6, after V lost 5 bases and J lost 2 bases. The germline V gene encodes CDR1 PRHDT and CDR2 FYEKMQ (reference sequence). CDR3 sequence reads: CASSPRTGTYEQYF. In nucleotides, the CDR3 is TGTGCCAGCAGCCCACGGACAGGCACCTACGAGCAGTACTTC.

The chain links TRBV7-2 to TRBJ2-1; 7 bases are a match to TRBD2. This CDR3 has 15 residues. J lost 10 bases, V lost 4 bases, and 13 bases had no gene match. Germline CDR1 reads SGHTA; CDR2 reads FQGNSA. The CDR3 DNA is TGTGCCAGCAGCTCGGAAGGACTAGATGGGCGAGAGCAGTTCTTC. Translating it yields CASSSEGLDGREQFF.

The chain's CDR3 is CTSSHQTSGRRDTQYF. CDR3 DNA: TGCACCAGCAGCCACCAGACTAGCGGGAGACGAGATACGCAGTATTTT. The J gene is TRBJ2-3, the V gene TRBV1; the tabulated D call, TRBD2, remains unverified against the DNA. TRBV1 is flagged as a pseudogene. CDR3 length equals 16 residues.

The genes are TRBV7-3 and TRBJ2-7; TRBD2 matches at 9 bases. V shed 5 bases and J 4 bases; nucleotides not matched to a gene: 15. Germline lookup yields CDR1 SGHTA and CDR2 FQGTGA. The CDR3 sequence is 17 residues long. CDR3 region: CASSLEVTSGSGYEQYF. The CDR3 DNA reads TGTGCCAGCAGCCTGGAGGTTACTAGCGGGTCTGGATACGAGCAGTACTTC. The variable domain in full, with the rest retrieved from reference TRBV7-3 and TRBJ2-7, is GAGVSQTPSNKVTEKGKYVELRCDPISGHTALYWYRQSLGQGPEFLIYFQGTGAADDSGLPNDRFFAVRPEGSVSTLKIQRTERGDSAVYLCASSLEVTSGSGYEQYFGPGTRLTVT.

This clone has only one observation. This chain joins TRBV6-1 and TRBJ1-2; D may be TRBD1 (5 bases). The CDR3 sequence is 12 residues long. The V end lost 8 bases, the J end lost 4 bases, and 11 bases lay between the germline ends. CDR1 and CDR2 (germline): MNHNS, SASEGT. CDR3 in DNA: TGTGCCAGCCAGAGTCAGGGCTATGGCTACACCTTC. Encoded protein: CASQSQGYGYTF.

The rearrangement links TRBV28 to TRBJ2-5; 7 nucleotides line up with TRBD1. Per germline, CDR1 MDHEN and CDR2 SYDVKM. The junction had 4 bases not matched to a gene; V was cut back by 4 bases and J by 5 bases. This CDR3 has 13 amino acids. CDR3 residues: CASSYGGQETQYF. Here the CDR3 DNA reads TGTGCCAGCAGTTATGGGGGACAGGAGACCCAGTACTTC.